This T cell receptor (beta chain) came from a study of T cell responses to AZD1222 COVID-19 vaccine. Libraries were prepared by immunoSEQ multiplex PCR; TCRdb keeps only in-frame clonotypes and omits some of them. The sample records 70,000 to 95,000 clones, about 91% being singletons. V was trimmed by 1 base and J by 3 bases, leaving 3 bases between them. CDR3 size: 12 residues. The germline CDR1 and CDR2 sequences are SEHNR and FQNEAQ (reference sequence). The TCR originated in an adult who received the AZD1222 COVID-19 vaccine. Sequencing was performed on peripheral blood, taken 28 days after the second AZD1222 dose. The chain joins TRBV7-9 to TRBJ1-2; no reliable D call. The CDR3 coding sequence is TGTGCCAGCAGCTTAGGGGACTATGGCTACACCTTC. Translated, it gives CASSLGDYGYTF.